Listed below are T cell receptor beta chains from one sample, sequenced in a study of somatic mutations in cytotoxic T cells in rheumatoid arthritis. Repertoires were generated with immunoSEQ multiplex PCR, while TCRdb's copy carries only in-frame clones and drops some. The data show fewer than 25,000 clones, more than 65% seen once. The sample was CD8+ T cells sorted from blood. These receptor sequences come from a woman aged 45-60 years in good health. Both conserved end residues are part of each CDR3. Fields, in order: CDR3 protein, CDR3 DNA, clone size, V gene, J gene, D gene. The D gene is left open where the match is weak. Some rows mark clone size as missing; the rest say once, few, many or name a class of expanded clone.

CDR3: CASSTLAGTYNEQFF
DNA: TGTGCCAGCAGCACCCTAGCGGGGACCTACAATGAGCAGTTCTTC
size: .
V: TRBV6-6
J: TRBJ2-1
D: TRBD2

CDR3: CASSLTTDGDYEQYF
DNA: TGTGCCAGCAGTTTAACCACGGACGGAGACTACGAGCAGTACTTC
size: once
V: TRBV28
J: TRBJ2-7
D: .

CDR3: CASSLAGGPAGANVLTF
DNA: TGTGCCAGCAGCTTAGCGGGGGGGCCGGCTGGGGCCAACGTCCTGACTTTC
size: .
V: TRBV27
J: TRBJ2-6
D: TRBD2

CDR3: CASRRDNNNYGYTF
DNA: TGTGCCAGCAGGAGGGACAATAATAACTATGGCTACACCTTC
size: few
V: TRBV2
J: TRBJ1-2
D: .

CDR3: CASSFWSGEHGYTF
DNA: TGTGCCAGCAGTTTTTGGTCAGGGGAGCATGGCTACACCTTC
size: .
V: TRBV28
J: TRBJ1-2
D: .

CDR3: CASSSGALYEQYF
DNA: TGTGCCAGCAGTTCCGGGGCCCTCTACGAGCAGTACTTC
size: .
V: TRBV27
J: TRBJ2-7
D: .

CDR3: CASSGQGAAGAFF
DNA: TGTGCCAGCAGTGGCCAGGGGGCCGCAGGAGCTTTCTTT
size: .
V: TRBV2
J: TRBJ1-1
D: TRBD1

CDR3: CASSPKEGIPAGELFF
DNA: TGTGCCAGCTCACCAAAGGAAGGCATTCCGGCCGGGGAGCTGTTTTTT
size: .
V: TRBV18
J: TRBJ2-2
D: .

CDR3: CASSETDTNYGYTF
DNA: TGTGCCAGCAGCGAGACAGACACTAACTATGGCTACACCTTC
size: .
V: TRBV9
J: TRBJ1-2
D: .

CDR3: CSVEDRTSEYYEQYF
DNA: TGCAGCGTTGAAGACCGGACTAGCGAGTACTACGAGCAGTACTTC
size: .
V: TRBV29-1
J: TRBJ2-7
D: TRBD2

CDR3: CASSSGRDRPLQETQYF
DNA: TGTGCCAGCAGCTCAGGCCGGGACAGGCCCCTCCAAGAGACCCAGTACTTC
size: .
V: TRBV11-2
J: TRBJ2-5
D: TRBD1

CDR3: CASSLWPSGREVYEQYF
DNA: TGTGCCAGCAGCTTATGGCCTAGCGGGAGGGAGGTCTACGAGCAGTACTTC
size: .
V: TRBV7-9
J: TRBJ2-7
D: TRBD2

CDR3: CASSLFVNEQYF
DNA: TGTGCCAGCAGCTTATTCGTAAACGAGCAGTACTTC
size: .
V: TRBV7-3
J: TRBJ2-7
D: .

CDR3: CASSQDRAVYGYTF
DNA: TGCGCCAGCAGCCAAGATCGGGCGGTTTATGGCTACACCTTC
size: .
V: TRBV4-1
J: TRBJ1-2
D: .

CDR3: CASSVRTGSPRPASYNEQFF
DNA: TGTGCCAGCAGCGTCCGGACAGGCTCACCCCGACCTGCCTCCTACAATGAGCAGTTCTTC
size: once
V: TRBV9
J: TRBJ2-1
D: TRBD1

CDR3: CASSGKGGGNEQFF
DNA: TGTGCCAGCTCAGGGAAGGGTGGAGGCAATGAGCAGTTCTTC
size: once
V: TRBV18
J: TRBJ2-1
D: .

CDR3: CASWTGTSDYYEQYF
DNA: TGTGCCAGCTGGACCGGGACTAGCGACTACTACGAGCAGTACTTC
size: .
V: TRBV2
J: TRBJ2-7
D: TRBD2

CDR3: CASSLRQRDTEAFF
DNA: TGTGCCAGCAGTTTACGACAGAGGGACACTGAAGCTTTCTTT
size: once
V: TRBV28
J: TRBJ1-1
D: .

CDR3: CASSSRGGTKDEQFF
DNA: TGTGCCAGCAGCTCGCGGGGGGGCACGAAGGATGAGCAGTTCTTC
size: once
V: TRBV7-9
J: TRBJ2-1
D: TRBD2

CDR3: CASSSGQGAMYEQYF
DNA: TGTGCCAGCAGTTCTGGACAGGGGGCGATGTACGAGCAGTACTTC
size: .
V: TRBV27
J: TRBJ2-7
D: TRBD1

CDR3: CASSASNFF
DNA: TGTGCCAGCAGCGCCTCCAATTTCTTT
size: .
V: TRBV9
J: TRBJ1-1
D: .

CDR3: CAISLGTSNYGYTF
DNA: TGTGCCATCAGCCTCGGGACCTCTAACTATGGCTACACCTTC
size: .
V: TRBV10-3
J: TRBJ1-2
D: .

CDR3: CAWSAPALAGIYEQYF
DNA: TGTGCCTGGAGTGCGCCGGCACTAGCGGGAATCTACGAGCAGTACTTC
size: .
V: TRBV30
J: TRBJ2-7
D: TRBD2

CDR3: CASRTGQSSYNSPLHF
DNA: TGTGCCAGCAGGACAGGCCAAAGCTCCTATAATTCACCCCTCCACTTT
size: .
V: TRBV7-2
J: TRBJ1-6
D: .

CDR3: CASRGIAGVNEQFF
DNA: TGTGCCAGCAGGGGTATAGCGGGAGTAAATGAGCAGTTCTTC
size: .
V: TRBV27
J: TRBJ2-1
D: TRBD2

CDR3: CASSAGRTDPYGYTF
DNA: TGTGCCAGCAGTGCCGGTAGGACAGATCCGTATGGCTACACCTTC
size: .
V: TRBV2
J: TRBJ1-2
D: .

CDR3: CASSQAPSGPGNTIYF
DNA: TGCGCCAGCAGCCAAGCCCCCAGCGGACCTGGAAACACCATATATTTT
size: few
V: TRBV4-1
J: TRBJ1-3
D: .

CDR3: CASSSLGGLSYNEQFF
DNA: TGTGCCAGCAGCTCTTTAGGGGGACTCTCCTACAATGAGCAGTTCTTC
size: .
V: TRBV7-9
J: TRBJ2-1
D: .

CDR3: CASSLLWGNYGYTF
DNA: TGTGCCAGCAGTCTCCTTTGGGGCAACTATGGCTACACCTTC
size: .
V: TRBV27
J: TRBJ1-2
D: .

CDR3: CASSQTSGIQETQYF
DNA: TGTGCCAGCAGTCAGACTAGCGGGATTCAAGAGACCCAGTACTTC
size: .
V: TRBV2
J: TRBJ2-5
D: TRBD2

CDR3: CASSTHSGREDYEQYF
DNA: TGTGCCAGCAGCACTCATAGCGGGAGAGAGGACTACGAGCAGTACTTC
size: .
V: TRBV7-2
J: TRBJ2-7
D: TRBD2

CDR3: CASSYSGGEQYF
DNA: TGTGCCAGCAGTTACTCAGGGGGCGAGCAGTACTTC
size: .
V: TRBV6-5
J: TRBJ2-7
D: .

CDR3: CATGQGGDNEQFF
DNA: TGTGCCACCGGACAGGGGGGAGACAATGAGCAGTTCTTC
size: few
V: TRBV19
J: TRBJ2-1
D: TRBD1

CDR3: CATSITGMGTDTQYF
DNA: TGTGCCACCAGCATCACAGGAATGGGAACAGATACGCAGTATTTT
size: once
V: TRBV15
J: TRBJ2-3
D: .

CDR3: CASSYWGGGPADEQFF
DNA: TGTGCCAGCAGTTACTGGGGAGGTGGACCGGCGGATGAGCAGTTCTTC
size: .
V: TRBV6-5
J: TRBJ2-1
D: .

CDR3: CASADYGYTF
DNA: TGTGCCAGCGCGGATTATGGCTACACCTTC
size: .
V: TRBV6-1
J: TRBJ1-2
D: .

CDR3: CASSLEGATGELFF
DNA: TGTGCCAGCAGCTTAGAGGGCGCCACCGGGGAGCTGTTTTTT
size: .
V: TRBV7-6
J: TRBJ2-2
D: .

CDR3: CASSLKGGYTEAFF
DNA: TGTGCCAGCAGTTTAAAGGGGGGGTACACTGAAGCTTTCTTT
size: .
V: TRBV28
J: TRBJ1-1
D: .

CDR3: CATSPGQGALNEQFF
DNA: TGTGCCACCAGCCCGGGACAGGGGGCTCTCAATGAGCAGTTCTTC
size: .
V: TRBV15
J: TRBJ2-1
D: TRBD1

CDR3: CASSRRVGDTQYF
DNA: TGCGCCAGCAGCCGTAGGGTTGGAGATACGCAGTATTTT
size: .
V: TRBV5-1
J: TRBJ2-3
D: .